This T cell receptor (beta chain) was retrieved from a study of neurological immune-mediated disorders. Whole-study results and caveats: HTLV-1-associated myelopathy ranked highest for TCR clonal expansion and multiple sclerosis lowest, beneath healthy controls.

Unsorted libraries were generated from 2 million PBMCs held at -80 degrees C. Synthesis of cDNA was performed by 5'RACE using 10-nucleotide random UMIs. TCRdb ran MiXCR on the 5' RACE reads and lists one entry per CDR3 protein. Here the sample spans approximately 130,000 distinct CDR3 sequences, roughly 3.2% being singletons. This CDR3 is 16 amino acids long. Germline assignment: CDR1 LNHNV and CDR2 YYDKDF (reference sequence). The V and J ends lost 1 base and 5 bases respectively, with 14 bases between them. This clonotype was detected many times. Its matching antigen is unknown. The TCR sequence derives from a woman aged 25 to 39 with multiple sclerosis. Sequenced sample: PBMCs. The gene calls are TRBV15 and TRBJ1-4; D gene ambiguous. The DNA of the CDR3 is TGTGCCACCAGCAGAGGCGCCAGGTCTTTAAATGAAAAACTGTTTTTT. The encoded protein is CATSRGARSLNEKLFF.